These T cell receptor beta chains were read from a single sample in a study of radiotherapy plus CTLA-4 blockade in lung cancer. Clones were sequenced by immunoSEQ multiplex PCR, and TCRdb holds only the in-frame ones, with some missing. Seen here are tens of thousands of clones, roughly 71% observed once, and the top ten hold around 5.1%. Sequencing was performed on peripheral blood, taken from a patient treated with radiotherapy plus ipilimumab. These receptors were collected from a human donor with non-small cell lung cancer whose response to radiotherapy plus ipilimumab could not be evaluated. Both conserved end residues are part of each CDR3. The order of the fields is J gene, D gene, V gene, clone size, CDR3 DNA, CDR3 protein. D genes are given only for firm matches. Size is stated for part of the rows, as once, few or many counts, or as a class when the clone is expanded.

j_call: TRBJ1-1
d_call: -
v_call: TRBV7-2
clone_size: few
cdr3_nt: TGTGCCAGCAGCTCTAAGAACACTGAAGCTTTCTTT
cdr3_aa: CASSSKNTEAFF

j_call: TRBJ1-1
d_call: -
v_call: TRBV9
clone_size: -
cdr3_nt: TGTGCCAGCAGCGTTACGGTGAACACTGAAGCTTTCTTT
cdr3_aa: CASSVTVNTEAFF

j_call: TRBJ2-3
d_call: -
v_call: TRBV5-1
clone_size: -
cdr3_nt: TGCGCCAGCAGCTTGCGGTCAAGAGGTCCTCTTACAGATACGCAGTATTTT
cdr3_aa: CASSLRSRGPLTDTQYF

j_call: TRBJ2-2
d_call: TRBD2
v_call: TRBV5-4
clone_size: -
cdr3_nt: TGTGCCAGCAGCTTGGCGAGCGGGAGGAACACCGGGGAGCTGTTTTTT
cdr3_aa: CASSLASGRNTGELFF

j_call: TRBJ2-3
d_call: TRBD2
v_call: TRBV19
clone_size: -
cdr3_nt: TGTGCCAGCTCTAGCGGGAGGGCAGATACGCAGTATTTT
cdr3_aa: CASSSGRADTQYF

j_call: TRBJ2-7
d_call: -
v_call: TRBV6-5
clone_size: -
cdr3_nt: TGTGCCACCTCTAGTAGCGGCGTGCCACCCTACGAGCAGTACTTC
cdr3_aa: CATSSSGVPPYEQYF

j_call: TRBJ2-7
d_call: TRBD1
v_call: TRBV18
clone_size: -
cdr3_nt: TGTGCCAGCTCACCGGGACAGTCCTCCTACGAGCAGTACTTC
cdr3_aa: CASSPGQSSYEQYF

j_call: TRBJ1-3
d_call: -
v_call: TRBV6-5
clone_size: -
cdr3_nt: TGTGCCAGCAGTTACTCCAGGGAATGGCCTGGAAACACCATATATTTT
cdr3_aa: CASSYSREWPGNTIYF

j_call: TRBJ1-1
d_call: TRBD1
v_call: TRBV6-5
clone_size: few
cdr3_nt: TGTGCCAGCAGTGGGACAGGAGCTGGGGACACTGAAGCTTTCTTT
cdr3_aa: CASSGTGAGDTEAFF

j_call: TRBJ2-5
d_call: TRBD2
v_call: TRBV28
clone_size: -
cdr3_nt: TGTGCCAGCAGTCTAGCGGGAGTGGGCCAAGAGACCCAGTACTTC
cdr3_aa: CASSLAGVGQETQYF

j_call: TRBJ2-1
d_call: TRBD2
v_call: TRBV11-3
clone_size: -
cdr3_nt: TGTGCCAGCAGCCCGCTAGCGGGAGGGCCGTCCAATGAGCAGTTCTTC
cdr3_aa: CASSPLAGGPSNEQFF

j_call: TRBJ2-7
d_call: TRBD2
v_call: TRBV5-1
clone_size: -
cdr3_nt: TGCGCCAGCAGAACCGGGACTACCCTAACCTACGAGCAGTACTTC
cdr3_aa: CASRTGTTLTYEQYF

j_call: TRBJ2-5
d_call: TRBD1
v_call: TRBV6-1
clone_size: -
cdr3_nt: TGTGCCACCGAACAGGGGTGGCAAGAGACCCAGTACTTC
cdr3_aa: CATEQGWQETQYF

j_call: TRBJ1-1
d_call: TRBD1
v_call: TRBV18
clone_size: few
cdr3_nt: TGTGCCAGCTCACCGGGTGGGACAGGGGGCAAGGCTTTCTTT
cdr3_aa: CASSPGGTGGKAFF

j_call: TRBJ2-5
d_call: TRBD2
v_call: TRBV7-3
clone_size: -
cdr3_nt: TGTGCCAGCAGCCGCAGCGGGGAAGAGACCCAGTACTTC
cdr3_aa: CASSRSGEETQYF

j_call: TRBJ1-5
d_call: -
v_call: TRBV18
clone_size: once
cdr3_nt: TGTGCCAGCTCACCAGGCCACAATAATCAGCCCCAGCATTTT
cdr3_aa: CASSPGHNNQPQHF

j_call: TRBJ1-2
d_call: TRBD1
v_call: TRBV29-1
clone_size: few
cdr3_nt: TGCAGCGTTGACGGACAGGGGGGTGGCTACACCTTC
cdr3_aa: CSVDGQGGGYTF

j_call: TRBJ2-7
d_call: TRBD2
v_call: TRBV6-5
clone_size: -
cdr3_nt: TGTGCCAGCAGTTGGGCGAGCGGGAGGGCAGGCGAGCAGTACTTC
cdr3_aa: CASSWASGRAGEQYF

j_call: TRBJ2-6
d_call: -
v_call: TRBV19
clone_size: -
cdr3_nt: TGTGCCAGTAGTACAAGACAGGTACCCAATTCAGGGGCCAACGTCCTGACTTTC
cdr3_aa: CASSTRQVPNSGANVLTF

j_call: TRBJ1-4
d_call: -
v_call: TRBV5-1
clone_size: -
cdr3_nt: TGCGCCAGCAGCCAACAGGGATTTAATGAAAAACTGTTTTTT
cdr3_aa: CASSQQGFNEKLFF

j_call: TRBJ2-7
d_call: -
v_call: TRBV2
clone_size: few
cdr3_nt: TGTGCCAGCAGGCGGTGGGAGCAGTACTTC
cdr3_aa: CASRRWEQYF

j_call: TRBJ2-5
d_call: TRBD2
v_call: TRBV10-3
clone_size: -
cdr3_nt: TGTGCCATCAGTGAGTTCGGTAGCGGGAGCATGTGGGAGACCCAGTACTTC
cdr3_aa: CAISEFGSGSMWETQYF

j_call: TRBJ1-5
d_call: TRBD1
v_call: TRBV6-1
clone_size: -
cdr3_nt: TGTGCCAGCACCCGGACAGGGGGTCAGGGTCAGCCCCAGCATTTT
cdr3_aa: CASTRTGGQGQPQHF

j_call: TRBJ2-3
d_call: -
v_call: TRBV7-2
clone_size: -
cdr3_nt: TGTGCCAGCAGCTTAGCGGGCTCGTCTGCTAGCACAGATACGCAGTATTTT
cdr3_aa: CASSLAGSSASTDTQYF

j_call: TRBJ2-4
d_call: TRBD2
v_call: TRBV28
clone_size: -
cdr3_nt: TGTGCCAGCAGCCGCGGGACGGGAGGGACATTAGCCAAAAACATTCAGTACTTC
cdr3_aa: CASSRGTGGTLAKNIQYF

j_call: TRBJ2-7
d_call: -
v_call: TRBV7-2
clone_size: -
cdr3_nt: TGTGCCAGCAGCTTCCCCCGCTACGAGCAGTACTTC
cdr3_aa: CASSFPRYEQYF

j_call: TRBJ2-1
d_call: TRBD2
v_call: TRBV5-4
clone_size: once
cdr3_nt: TGTGCCAGCAGCTTGGGGGGCCCCGGGACTAGCGTCTATGAGCAGTTCTTC
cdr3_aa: CASSLGGPGTSVYEQFF

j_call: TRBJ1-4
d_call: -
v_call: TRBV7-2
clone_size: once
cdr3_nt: TGTGCCAGCAGCTTAGCGGGGCCCGAGACCTATAATGAAAAACTGTTTTTT
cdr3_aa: CASSLAGPETYNEKLFF

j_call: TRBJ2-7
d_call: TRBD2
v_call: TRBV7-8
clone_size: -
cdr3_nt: TGTGCCAGCCGACCCTGGAGCGGGAGTGCTTCCGAGCAGTACTTC
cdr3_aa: CASRPWSGSASEQYF

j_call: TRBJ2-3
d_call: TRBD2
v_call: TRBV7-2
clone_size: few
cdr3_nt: TGTGCCAGCAGCCTGAGTAGCGGGAGGTTGCCAGATACGCAGTATTTT
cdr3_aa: CASSLSSGRLPDTQYF

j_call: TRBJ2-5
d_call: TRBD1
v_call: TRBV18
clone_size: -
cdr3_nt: TGTGCCAGCTCATCGACAGGGCGTGAGACCCAGTACTTC
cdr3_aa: CASSSTGRETQYF

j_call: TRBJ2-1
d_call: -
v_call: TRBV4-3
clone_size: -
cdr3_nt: TGCGCCAGCACCAAGGACAGCGGTCACTACAATGAGCAGTTCTTC
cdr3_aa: CASTKDSGHYNEQFF

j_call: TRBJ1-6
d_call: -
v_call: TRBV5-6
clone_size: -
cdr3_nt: TGTGCCAGCAGCTTGAGGGGAATCCATTCACCCCTCCACTTT
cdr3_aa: CASSLRGIHSPLHF

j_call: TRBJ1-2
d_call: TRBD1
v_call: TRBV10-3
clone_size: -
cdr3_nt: TGTGCCATCAGTGTCGAGGACAGGGGGCGGGATGGCTACACCTTC
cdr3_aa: CAISVEDRGRDGYTF